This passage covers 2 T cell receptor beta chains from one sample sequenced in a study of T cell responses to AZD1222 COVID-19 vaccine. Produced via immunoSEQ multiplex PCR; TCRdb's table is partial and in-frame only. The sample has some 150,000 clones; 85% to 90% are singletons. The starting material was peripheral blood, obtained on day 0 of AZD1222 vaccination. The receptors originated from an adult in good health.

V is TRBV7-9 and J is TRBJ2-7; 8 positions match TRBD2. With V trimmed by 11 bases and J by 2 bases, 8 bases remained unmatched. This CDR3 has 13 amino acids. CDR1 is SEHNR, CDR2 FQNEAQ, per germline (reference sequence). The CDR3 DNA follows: TGTGCCGCGGCGCGGGGGGATCCCTACGAGCAGTACTTC. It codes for CAAARGDPYEQYF. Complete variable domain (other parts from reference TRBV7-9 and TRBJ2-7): DTGVSQNPRHKITKRGQNVTFRCDPISEHNRLYWYRQTLGQGPEFLTYFQNEAQLEKSRLLSDRFSAERPKGSFSTLEIQRTEQGDSAMYLCAAARGDPYEQYFGPGTRLTVT.

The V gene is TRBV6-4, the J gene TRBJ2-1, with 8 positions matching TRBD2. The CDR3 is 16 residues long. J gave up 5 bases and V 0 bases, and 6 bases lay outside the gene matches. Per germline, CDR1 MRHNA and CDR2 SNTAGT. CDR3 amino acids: CASSDSPREAHNEQFF. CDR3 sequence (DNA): TGTGCCAGCAGTGACTCCCCGCGGGAGGCCCACAATGAGCAGTTCTTC.